Listed below are T cell receptor beta chains from one sample, sequenced in a study of CD8+CD57+ T cells in acquired aplastic anemia. TCRdb re-derived calls from the reads in MiXCR, one entry per CDR3 protein. Among approximately 50,000 distinct CDR3 sequences listed, over 60% were seen once. Sequenced: sorted CD4+, CD8+, or CD8+CD57+ T cells (not recorded which) from PBMCs. These receptors all come from a human donor in good health, serving as a control. The CDR3 runs from the conserved cysteine through the conserved F or W. A D gene is named only where the DNA matches it firmly. A clone size is listed for some rows: how often the clone was seen (once, few, many), or a class if it is expanded.

clone size: NA; D gene: NA; V gene: TRBV10-3; CDR3 length: 16; J gene: TRBJ2-2; CDR3 protein: CAISESTAPNTGELFF; CDR3 DNA: TGTGCCATCAGTGAGTCAACAGCGCCGAACACCGGGGAGCTGTTTTTT
clone size: NA; D gene: NA; V gene: TRBV29-1; CDR3 length: 12; J gene: TRBJ1-1; CDR3 protein: CSVNTGATEAFF; CDR3 DNA: TGCAGCGTTAATACAGGCGCCACTGAAGCTTTCTTT
clone size: NA; D gene: NA; V gene: TRBV11-2; CDR3 length: 15; J gene: TRBJ2-3; CDR3 protein: CASSSDYRGTDTQYF; CDR3 DNA: TGTGCCAGCAGCTCGGACTACCGGGGCACAGATACGCAGTATTTT
clone size: NA; D gene: TRBD1; V gene: TRBV7-2; CDR3 length: 14; J gene: TRBJ2-7; CDR3 protein: CASSGRTGRNEQYF; CDR3 DNA: TGTGCCAGCAGCGGCCGGACAGGGCGCAACGAGCAGTACTTT
clone size: NA; D gene: TRBD1; V gene: TRBV29-1; CDR3 length: 14; J gene: TRBJ2-2; CDR3 protein: CSVVVGQWTGELFF; CDR3 DNA: TGCAGCGTAGTAGTGGGACAGTGGACCGGGGAGCTGTTTTTT
clone size: NA; D gene: NA; V gene: TRBV2; CDR3 length: 14; J gene: TRBJ2-7; CDR3 protein: CASSLDQRTYEQYF; CDR3 DNA: TGTGCCAGCAGCTTAGACCAGCGGACTTACGAGCAGTACTTC
clone size: medium-sized; D gene: NA; V gene: TRBV7-6; CDR3 length: 15; J gene: TRBJ2-1; CDR3 protein: CASSLDRGGYNEQFF; CDR3 DNA: TGTGCCAGCAGCTTAGACAGGGGGGGGTACAATGAGCAGTTCTTC
clone size: NA; D gene: TRBD2; V gene: TRBV25-1; CDR3 length: 16; J gene: TRBJ2-3; CDR3 protein: CASSPGTSGSSDTQYF; CDR3 DNA: TGTGCCAGCAGTCCCGGGACTAGCGGGTCTTCAGATACGCAGTATTTT
clone size: NA; D gene: TRBD2; V gene: TRBV29-1; CDR3 length: 16; J gene: TRBJ2-1; CDR3 protein: CSVGESVAGLYNEQFF; CDR3 DNA: TGCAGCGTGGGCGAGAGTGTAGCGGGGTTGTACAATGAGCAGTTCTTC
clone size: few; D gene: NA; V gene: TRBV2; CDR3 length: 13; J gene: TRBJ1-2; CDR3 protein: CASSDSGSSGNTF; CDR3 DNA: TGTGCCAGCAGTGACTCTGGAAGCTCTGGAAACACCTTC
clone size: NA; D gene: NA; V gene: TRBV29-1; CDR3 length: 11; J gene: TRBJ1-2; CDR3 protein: CSVIQLGGYTF; CDR3 DNA: TGCAGCGTCATACAGCTTGGCGGCTACACCTTC
clone size: NA; D gene: NA; V gene: TRBV10-3; CDR3 length: 14; J gene: TRBJ2-7; CDR3 protein: CAISKEKISYEQYF; CDR3 DNA: TGTGCCATCAGTAAAGAGAAAATATCCTACGAGCAGTACTTC
clone size: many; D gene: NA; V gene: TRBV4-2; CDR3 length: 15; J gene: TRBJ2-7; CDR3 protein: CASSGRDGDSYEQYF; CDR3 DNA: TGTGCCAGCAGCGGCCGGGACGGGGACTCCTACGAGCAGTACTTC
clone size: medium-sized; D gene: NA; V gene: TRBV20-1; CDR3 length: 13; J gene: TRBJ1-6; CDR3 protein: CSARVNQNSPLHF; CDR3 DNA: TGCAGTGCTAGAGTTAACCAAAATTCACCCCTCCACTTT
clone size: NA; D gene: NA; V gene: TRBV19; CDR3 length: 15; J gene: TRBJ1-1; CDR3 protein: CASSLRGDWNTEAFF; CDR3 DNA: TGTGCCAGTAGTTTGCGGGGGGACTGGAACACTGAAGCTTTCTTT
clone size: NA; D gene: NA; V gene: TRBV20-1; CDR3 length: 15; J gene: TRBJ2-3; CDR3 protein: CSARDGTLKGDTQYF; CDR3 DNA: TGCAGTGCTAGAGATGGGACCCTCAAAGGAGATACGCAGTATTTT
clone size: NA; D gene: TRBD2; V gene: TRBV24-1; CDR3 length: 17; J gene: TRBJ2-3; CDR3 protein: CATSDTGLASSTDTQYF; CDR3 DNA: TGTGCCACCAGTGATACGGGACTAGCCTCTAGCACAGATACGCAGTATTTT
clone size: once; D gene: TRBD1; V gene: TRBV24-1; CDR3 length: 15; J gene: TRBJ2-1; CDR3 protein: CATSDLGDRGNEQFF; CDR3 DNA: TGTGCCACCAGTGATTTGGGGGACAGGGGCAATGAGCAGTTCTTC
clone size: NA; D gene: TRBD1; V gene: TRBV10-3; CDR3 length: 15; J gene: TRBJ2-7; CDR3 protein: CAIRIGTGKAYEQYF; CDR3 DNA: TGTGCCATCAGGATCGGGACAGGGAAGGCCTACGAGCAGTACTTC
clone size: NA; D gene: TRBD1; V gene: TRBV20-1; CDR3 length: 15; J gene: TRBJ1-5; CDR3 protein: CSALRTGASNQPQHF; CDR3 DNA: TGCAGTGCCCTCCGGACAGGAGCTAGCAATCAGCCCCAGCATTTT
clone size: few; D gene: NA; V gene: TRBV25-1; CDR3 length: 13; J gene: TRBJ1-1; CDR3 protein: CASKLLPDTEAFF; CDR3 DNA: TGTGCCAGCAAACTCCTCCCGGACACTGAAGCTTTCTTT
clone size: many; D gene: TRBD2; V gene: TRBV6-1; CDR3 length: 19; J gene: TRBJ2-4; CDR3 protein: CASSQITSGTVLAKNIQYF; CDR3 DNA: TGTGCCAGCAGTCAAATCACTAGCGGGACGGTTCTAGCCAAAAACATTCAGTACTTC
clone size: NA; D gene: NA; V gene: TRBV19; CDR3 length: 13; J gene: TRBJ1-2; CDR3 protein: CASTGTTFYGYTF; CDR3 DNA: TGTGCCAGCACCGGGACGACCTTCTATGGCTACACCTTC
clone size: NA; D gene: TRBD1; V gene: TRBV10-1; CDR3 length: 15; J gene: TRBJ2-5; CDR3 protein: CASKPQGQGRETQYF; CDR3 DNA: TGCGCCAGCAAGCCCCAGGGACAGGGGAGAGAGACCCAGTACTTC
clone size: NA; D gene: NA; V gene: TRBV15; CDR3 length: 16; J gene: TRBJ2-7; CDR3 protein: CATSRDRGQGMDEQYF; CDR3 DNA: TGTGCCACCAGCAGAGATCGAGGGCAGGGTATGGACGAGCAGTACTTC
clone size: NA; D gene: NA; V gene: TRBV6-5; CDR3 length: 14; J gene: TRBJ2-7; CDR3 protein: CASSYQGPPYEQYF; CDR3 DNA: TGTGCCAGCAGTTACCAGGGGCCCCCCTACGAGCAGTACTTC
clone size: NA; D gene: NA; V gene: TRBV6-5; CDR3 length: 16; J gene: TRBJ2-7; CDR3 protein: CASSYGREPTIHEQYF; CDR3 DNA: TGTGCCAGCAGTTACGGTAGGGAGCCTACCATTCACGAGCAGTACTTC
clone size: NA; D gene: NA; V gene: TRBV7-6; CDR3 length: 13; J gene: TRBJ2-7; CDR3 protein: CASSLAVEYEQYF; CDR3 DNA: TGTGCCAGCAGCTTAGCCGTAGAGTACGAGCAGTACTTC
clone size: NA; D gene: TRBD1; V gene: TRBV2; CDR3 length: 13; J gene: TRBJ1-5; CDR3 protein: CASRQGNNQPQHF; CDR3 DNA: TGTGCCAGCAGACAGGGGAACAATCAGCCCCAGCATTTT
clone size: NA; D gene: NA; V gene: TRBV30; CDR3 length: 14; J gene: TRBJ2-7; CDR3 protein: CPWSVGGGSYEQYF; CDR3 DNA: TGTCCCTGGAGTGTAGGGGGGGGCTCCTACGAGCAGTACTTC
clone size: NA; D gene: TRBD1; V gene: TRBV15; CDR3 length: 16; J gene: TRBJ2-1; CDR3 protein: CATSPTRGQGYNEQFF; CDR3 DNA: TGTGCCACCAGCCCCACCAGGGGACAGGGCTACAATGAGCAGTTCTTC